This T cell receptor beta chain is drawn from a study of T cell repertoires in cytomegalovirus infection. On the study more broadly: Public TCR beta signatures provided an indication of both CMV infection and a matching HLA type.

Via MiXCR, TCRdb re-called the reads, giving one row per CDR3 protein. Here the sample spans roughly 180,000 distinct CDR3 sequences, 17% being singletons. This clonotype was detected a few times. As yet, its antigen is unknown. Findings of the study overall: In two of eight donors, the top clonotype was HLA-C-restricted CMV-specific.

Germline lookup yields CDR1 MDHEN and CDR2 SYDVKM. The CDR3 loop spans 14 amino acids. The V and J ends lost 6 bases and 6 bases respectively, with 16 bases between them. The origin of this receptor is a human donor in good health (CMV status not recorded). Some clones in this sample may be carry-over from other donors' samples. V gene TRBV28 combines with J gene TRBJ2-3; D might be TRBD2 (6 bases). Sequenced sample: CD8+ T cells from PBMCs. The CDR3 coding sequence is TGTGCCAGCAGCCGTCCGGGACTCCCTGATACGCAGTATTTT. The encoded protein is CASSRPGLPDTQYF.